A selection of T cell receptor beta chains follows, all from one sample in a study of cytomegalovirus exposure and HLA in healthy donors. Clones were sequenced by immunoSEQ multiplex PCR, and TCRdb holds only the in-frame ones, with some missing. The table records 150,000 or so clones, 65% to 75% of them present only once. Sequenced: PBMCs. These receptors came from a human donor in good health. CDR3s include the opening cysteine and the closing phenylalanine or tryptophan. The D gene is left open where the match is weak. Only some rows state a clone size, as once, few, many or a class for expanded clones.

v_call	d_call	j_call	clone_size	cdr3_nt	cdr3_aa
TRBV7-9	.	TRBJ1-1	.	TGTGCCAGCGCCGGTTCGCCTCCTGAAGCTTTCTTT	CASAGSPPEAFF
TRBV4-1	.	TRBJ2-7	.	TGCGCCAGCAGCCAAGATTCTAGGGACACCGCCTACGAGCAGTACTTC	CASSQDSRDTAYEQYF
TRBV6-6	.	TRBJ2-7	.	TGTGCCAGCATCCTGACGGGGTCTTCTTACGAGCAGTACTTC	CASILTGSSYEQYF
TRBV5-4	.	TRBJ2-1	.	TGTGCCAGCAGCTTGGGGGACTGGTACAATGAGCAGTTCTTC	CASSLGDWYNEQFF
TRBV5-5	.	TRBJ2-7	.	TGTGCCAGCAGCTCGGCAGACATCGCCTACGAGCAGTACTTC	CASSSADIAYEQYF
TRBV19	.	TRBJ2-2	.	TGTGCCAGTAGCCGCGGGGGACATCTCAACACCGGGGAGCTGTTTTTT	CASSRGGHLNTGELFF
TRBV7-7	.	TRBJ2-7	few	TGTGCTAGCAGCTTAGACTGGAGCTACGAGCAGTACTTC	CASSLDWSYEQYF
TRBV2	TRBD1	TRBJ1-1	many	TGTGCCAGCAGTGGGGGGACAGGGGGCGGGACCCCCTTCTTT	CASSGGTGGGTPFF
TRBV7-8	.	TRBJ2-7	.	TGTGCCAGCAGCTCCCGGGACTCCTACTACGAGCAGTACTTC	CASSSRDSYYEQYF
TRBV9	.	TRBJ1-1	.	TGTGCCAGCAGCCCCCAGGGATATGAAGCTTTCTTT	CASSPQGYEAFF
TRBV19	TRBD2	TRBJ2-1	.	TGTGCCAGTAGTCCCCTAGCGGAGCTCTACAATGAGCAGTTCTTC	CASSPLAELYNEQFF
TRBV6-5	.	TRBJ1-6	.	TGTGCCAGCAGGTCAAATTCACCCCTCCACTTT	CASRSNSPLHF
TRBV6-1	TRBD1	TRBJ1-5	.	TGTGCCAGCAGTCTAGACAGGGACAATCAGCCCCAGCATTTT	CASSLDRDNQPQHF
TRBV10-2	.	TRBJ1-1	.	TGCGCCAGCACTGGGACATTGAACACTGAAGCTTTCTTT	CASTGTLNTEAFF
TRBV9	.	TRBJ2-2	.	TGTGCCAGCAGCGTAGGTTTAGGGACTTCGAACACCGGGGAGCTGTTTTTT	CASSVGLGTSNTGELFF
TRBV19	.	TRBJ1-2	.	TGTGCCAGTAGTATCTCCCCACAGGACTATGGCTACACCTTC	CASSISPQDYGYTF
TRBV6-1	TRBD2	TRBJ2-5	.	TGTGCCAGCAGTGTAGGACTAGTAGCGGTCCAAGAGACCCAGTACTTC	CASSVGLVAVQETQYF
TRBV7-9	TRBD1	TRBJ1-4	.	TGTGCCAGCACCCGTAGGGGGCCTGAAAAACTGTTTTTT	CASTRRGPEKLFF
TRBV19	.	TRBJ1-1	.	TGTGCCAGTAGTTCATCGGCAGGGGTGAACACTGAAGCTTTCTTT	CASSSSAGVNTEAFF
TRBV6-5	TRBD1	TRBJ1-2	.	TGTGCCAGCAACAGGGACTCAACAGGGGTCTATGGCTACCCCTTC	CASNRDSTGVYGYPF
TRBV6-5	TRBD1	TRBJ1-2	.	TGTGCCAGCAGGCCCGGGACAGACTATGGCTACACCTTC	CASRPGTDYGYTF
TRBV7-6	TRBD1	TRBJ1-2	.	TGTGCCAGCAGCGCCGGACAGGGGAACTATGGCTACACCTTC	CASSAGQGNYGYTF